This T cell receptor (beta chain) emerged from a study of blood T cell repertoires in COVID-19 (dated by TCRdb to 2020 to 2022). For the wider study: The collaborator samples originated in the United States, Italy and Spain and spanned the acute and convalescent phases of COVID-19. The prospective study material was composed of cDNA or gDNA derived from T cells, B-cell-depleted T cells, or PBMCs. Subjects who had been exposed to COVID-19, were actively infected with it, or had recovered from it provided the deeply sampled blood TCRbeta repertoires that made up the dataset. The repertoires were released in a freely available public database intended as a resource for research on the immune response to SARS-CoV-2. The samples were drawn from two sources: the first 160 participants of the ongoing ImmuneRACE study, and some 1,300 subjects contributed by 6 global collaborators. The sample metadata nearly always contained a de-identified subject ID, COVID-19 status, age in years and sex. HLA class I and class II types, where available, came from metadata supplied by the sample provider rather than from assay-based typing.

Participants in the prospective study were enrolled through a virtual design, were aged about 18 to 100 years, and lived in 24 United States geographic areas. In the prospective study, cohorts were assigned on the basis of participant-reported clinical history obtained from a screening survey and a study questionnaire. ImmuneRACE Cohort 3 recovered participants were defined by two consecutive negative NP/OP PCR tests, healthcare professional clearance, or symptom resolution. Each participant in the prospective study had whole blood, serum and a nasopharyngeal or oropharyngeal swab collected by mobile phlebotomists. Prospective study participants could optionally give additional blood draws and questionnaires over an approximately 2-month period. Before DNA extraction, prospective study blood samples were shipped either frozen or at room temperature. The research as a whole found: The amount of clinical and demographic metadata varied by source and participant and was provided uncurated.

As regards this clone: This receptor's antigen is unknown. No much larger clone is present one base from it, and per-base qualities are unavailable.

From the germline V gene (reference sequence), CDR1 is SGHAT and CDR2 is FQDESV. There are 16 amino acids in the CDR3, from cysteine to phenylalanine inclusive. Of the read, only the CDR3 DNA is kept; its 48 bases are in frame from base 1. The V end gives up 1 base and the J end 1 base, leaving 5 bases in the junction not matched to a gene. TCRbeta CDR3 regions were amplified from genomic DNA using the immunoSEQ Assay, a bias-controlled multiplex PCR. The original pipeline was this. The number of nucleated cells in each sample was estimated from the amplification of reference gene primers within the assay. To quantify the absolute abundance of each unique TCRbeta CDR3 rearrangement, sequence reads were collapsed and filtered. Productive Simpson clonality was computed per sample as the square root of Simpson's diversity index over productive rearrangements. TCRdb provides this immuneACCESS table in a form limited to in-frame rearrangements. Some clones are lacking; in checked studies, under half of them reflect an unresolved V gene, and why the rest are absent is not known. That table furnishes V, J and clone size, whereas the DNA furnished D and trimming. The sample data list about 310,000 clones, and 70% to 90% of these were observed just once. Around a tenth of the sample lies in the top ten.

The sequence links TRBV11-1 to TRBJ1-1, and 8 junctional nucleotides match TRBD1. Sequencing input: PBMCs or T cells enriched from blood (not recorded which). The TCR comes from a middle-aged woman who had recovered from COVID-19. CDR3 region: CASSLVDRAANTEAFF. The bases are TGTGCCAGCAGCTTAGTGGACAGGGCTGCGAACACTGAAGCTTTCTTT.